This TCR beta chain appears in the sequencing data of a study of CD8 T cells in Susac syndrome. V lost 4 bases to trimming and J lost 4 bases, with 5 bases between them. The CDR3 is 11 amino acids. Looked up from germline, CDR1 is GTSNPN and CDR2 is SVGIG (reference sequence). The authors reverse transcribed roughly 0.5 to 1 ug RNA with random hexamers. One entry per CDR3 protein, called by TCRdb with MiXCR from the immunoSEQ multiplex PCR reads. The sample shows around 300,000 distinct CDR3 sequences, approximately 85% of them seen only once. The chain couples TRBV30 to TRBJ2-1, with D hard to call. The TCR sequence derives from a human donor with multiple sclerosis. Material: CD8+ T cells from PBMCs. In DNA form, the CDR3 reads TGTGCCTGGAACTTTTACAATGAGCAGTTCTTC. Amino acids: CAWNFYNEQFF.